There are a few counts of the clone carrying this TCR beta chain. The sample comes from a study of identical twins. CDR1 and CDR2 from the germline V gene are SEHNR and FQNEAQ (reference sequence). This CDR3 has 14 residues. Trimming took 5 bases from V and 9 from J; bases not matched to a gene: 7. TCRdb itself ran the 5' RACE reads through MiXCR, one entry per CDR3 protein. Counted here are about 810,000 distinct CDR3 sequences, 9% to 15% occurring once; the ten biggest clones make up 1.5% to 2%. The data were also submitted as part of a second study, on yellow fever vaccine responses in identical twins.

This sequence originates from a woman aged 18-30 years in good health. The rearrangement links TRBV7-9 to TRBJ1-6, with 7 bases fitting TRBD1. The material sequenced was PBMCs. CDR3 DNA: TGTGCCAGCAGCCAAGACAGGGTGGTTTCACCCCTCCACTTT. Translating gives CASSQDRVVSPLHF.